The entry below describes one TCR beta chain. The record originates from a study of patients and donors after allogeneic stem cell transplantation. Via MiXCR, TCRdb re-called the RT-PCR reads, giving one row per CDR3 protein. The table lists a few hundred thousand distinct CDR3 sequences, around 41% of them singletons. Sequencing was performed on blood, either unsorted or a sorted T cell fraction (not recorded which). The receptor was derived from a human donor who was either an allogeneic HSCT recipient or a stem cell or donor lymphocyte infusion donor (not recorded which). It is not recorded whose cells these are; they may come from a transplant donor.

The CDR3 DNA reads as TGCAGCGTTGTGACAGGCCTATCCTACGAGCAGTACTTC. Protein: CSVVTGLSYEQYF. J is TRBJ2-7 and V is TRBV29-1; tentative D call: TRBD1 (6 bases). CDR3 size: 13 residues. Germline V gene data show CDR1 as SQVTM and CDR2 as ANQGSEA. The V end lost 4 bases, the J end lost 1 base, and 11 bases lay between the germline ends.